A selection of T cell receptor beta chains follows, all from one sample in a study of technical replicates of blood from four donors. Assay: immunoSEQ multiplex PCR; the TCRdb copy retains only in-frame clones and omits some. The table includes 60,000 or so clones, approximately 90% detected once. Sequenced: PBMCs. These receptors originate from a human donor in good health. Some clones in this sample may be carry-over from other donors' samples. Each CDR3 is given with its conserved first and last residue. D genes are given only for firm matches. Clone size appears in some rows only: once, few, many, or a class for an expanded clone.

D gene | J gene | V gene | clone size | CDR3 protein | CDR3 DNA
TRBD1 | TRBJ1-1 | TRBV30 | - | CAWSVGQVGAFF | TGTGCCTGGAGTGTCGGACAGGTCGGAGCTTTCTTT
- | TRBJ1-2 | TRBV27 | - | CASSFAGASYGYTF | TGTGCCAGCAGTTTTGCGGGGGCGAGCTATGGCTACACCTTC
- | TRBJ1-1 | TRBV30 | - | CAWSVYSGEGAFF | TGTGCCTGGAGTGTCTACTCCGGGGAGGGAGCTTTCTTT
- | TRBJ1-5 | TRBV5-6 | - | CASSLASGLAQPQHF | TGTGCCAGCAGCTTGGCTTCTGGGCTGGCTCAGCCCCAGCATTTT
TRBD2 | TRBJ2-5 | TRBV5-6 | once | CASSPGLAGTQYF | TGTGCCAGCAGTCCCGGACTAGCGGGGACCCAGTACTTC
TRBD1 | TRBJ1-5 | TRBV7-9 | - | CASSNTGGSQPQHF | TGTGCCAGCAGCAATACAGGGGGGAGTCAGCCCCAGCATTTT
- | TRBJ2-3 | TRBV5-4 | - | CASSPAGTDTQYF | TGTGCCAGCAGCCCGGCGGGCACAGATACGCAGTATTTT
TRBD2 | TRBJ2-1 | TRBV4-2 | - | CASSHSLAGGPGEQFF | TGTGCCAGCAGCCACTCCTTAGCGGGGGGGCCGGGGGAGCAGTTCTTC
TRBD2 | TRBJ2-2 | TRBV7-3 | once | CASSRPSSGGAGELFF | TGTGCCAGCAGCCGCCCCTCTAGCGGGGGGGCCGGGGAGCTGTTTTTT
- | TRBJ2-7 | TRBV27 | - | CASRDSLSHEQYF | TGTGCCAGCAGAGACAGCCTCTCCCACGAGCAGTACTTC
- | TRBJ2-7 | TRBV5-1 | - | CASSLTGRAYEQYF | TGCGCCAGCAGCTTGACAGGTCGCGCCTACGAGCAGTACTTC
- | TRBJ2-2 | TRBV12-5 | - | CASGLSTNTGELFF | TGTGCTAGTGGTCTATCGACGAACACCGGGGAGCTGTTTTTT
- | TRBJ2-1 | TRBV21-1 | - | CASILQGAREQFF | TGTGCCAGCATACTACAGGGGGCCAGGGAGCAGTTCTTC
- | TRBJ2-2 | TRBV5-4 | - | CASSFQGVGTGELFF | TGTGCCAGCAGCTTTCAGGGTGTGGGCACCGGGGAGCTGTTTTTT
- | TRBJ1-1 | TRBV7-2 | - | CASSLNGIAEAFF | TGTGCCAGCAGCCTTAACGGTATCGCTGAAGCTTTCTTT
TRBD1 | TRBJ2-7 | TRBV11-1 | - | CASSSGQGRSYEQYF | TGTGCCAGCAGCTCCGGACAGGGGAGATCCTACGAGCAGTACTTC
TRBD2 | TRBJ2-1 | TRBV10-1 | - | CASSESTLAGHYEQFF | TGCGCCAGCAGTGAGTCGACACTAGCGGGGCATTATGAGCAGTTCTTC
- | TRBJ1-3 | TRBV29-1 | once | CSARLIRGNTIYF | TGCAGCGCCAGGCTAATTCGGGGAAACACCATATATTTT
TRBD1 | TRBJ2-2 | TRBV7-9 | once | CASSSGQGEGLELFF | TGTGCCAGCAGCTCGGGACAGGGAGAGGGTCTGGAGCTGTTTTTT
- | TRBJ1-3 | TRBV30 | - | CAWSRLGNTIYF | TGTGCCTGGAGTAGACTTGGAAACACCATATATTTT
- | TRBJ1-2 | TRBV5-6 | - | CASSFAGTGGYTF | TGTGCCAGCAGCTTCGCGGGGACTGGTGGCTACACCTTC
TRBD2 | TRBJ2-1 | TRBV6-1 | - | CASSATSGGADEQFF | TGTGCCAGCAGTGCGACTAGCGGGGGGGCCGATGAGCAGTTCTTC
TRBD2 | TRBJ2-7 | TRBV6-5 | - | CASSYSIAGSYEQYF | TGTGCCAGCAGTTACAGTATAGCGGGCTCCTACGAGCAGTACTTC
- | TRBJ2-2 | TRBV18 | - | CASSPQLGELFF | TGTGCCAGCTCACCACAGCTCGGGGAGCTGTTTTTT
TRBD2 | TRBJ2-1 | TRBV4-3 | - | CASSQDGGGIYNEQFF | TGCGCCAGCAGCCAAGACGGGGGAGGGATTTACAATGAGCAGTTCTTC
TRBD1 | TRBJ2-3 | TRBV13 | - | CASSLGFGGTGPYTQYF | TGTGCCAGCAGCTTAGGGTTCGGAGGGACAGGCCCTTATACGCAGTATTTT
- | TRBJ1-1 | TRBV21-1 | - | CASSPRGSGGTEAFF | TGTGCCAGCAGCCCCCGCGGGAGTGGGGGCACTGAAGCTTTCTTT
TRBD1 | TRBJ1-1 | TRBV30 | few | CAWGQGPEAFF | TGTGCCTGGGGACAGGGTCCTGAAGCTTTCTTT
TRBD2 | TRBJ2-1 | TRBV5-1 | - | CASSSGTSGGGEQFF | TGCGCCAGCAGCTCCGGGACTAGCGGGGGGGGTGAGCAGTTCTTC
- | TRBJ2-3 | TRBV27 | - | CASSLYSGATDTQYF | TGTGCCAGCAGTTTATACAGCGGAGCCACAGATACGCAGTATTTT